The 32 T cell receptor beta chains listed next were all sequenced from one sample in a study of shared clonotypes between healthy human individuals. Assay used: immunoSEQ multiplex PCR; TCRdb lists only in-frame clones, some missing. Among 2 million to 2.5 million clones listed, more than 85% were seen once. The sample comprised naive CD4+ T cells from PBMCs. Subset in this sample: CD45RA+ positively selected. The receptors derive from a man aged 18 to 29 in good health. Some clones in this sample may be carry-over from other donors' samples.

This chain connects TRBV5-6 to TRBJ1-1, with no clear D. CDR3 length: 15 amino acids. With 4 bases removed from V and 5 bases from J, the gap between germline ends came to 18 bases. Germline V gives CDR1 SGHDT, CDR2 YYEEEE. The CDR3 here is CASSLRTVLGTEAFF. In DNA form, the CDR3 reads TGTGCCAGCAGCCTAAGGACGGTCCTAGGGACTGAAGCTTTCTTT.

This rearrangement joins TRBV29-1 to TRBJ2-3, with D perhaps assigned TRBD1 or TRBD2 (5 bases each). This CDR3 has 15 amino acids. Trimming cost V 2 bases and J 2 bases, with 14 bases left between them. Germline CDR1 is SQVTM and CDR2 is ANQGSEA. This CDR3 reads CSVERDRGFTDTQYF. The CDR3 DNA reads as TGCAGCGTTGAACGGGACCGAGGTTTCACAGATACGCAGTATTTT.

This clone showed up just once. The chain is built from TRBV18 and TRBJ1-2; 8 positions match TRBD1. This CDR3 has 13 amino acids. Germline loops: CDR1 KGHSH, CDR2 LQKENI. V gave up 3 bases and J gave up 8 bases; unmatched junction bases: 5. In nucleotides, the CDR3 is TGTGCCAGCTCACCGTTGGACAGGGCGGGCTACACCTTC. Translating it yields CASSPLDRAGYTF.

In its sample, this clone was seen a few times. J is TRBJ2-1 and V is TRBV27; D is unclear. Trimming removed 2 bases from V and 16 bases from J, with 15 bases in between. Germline CDR1 reads MNHEY; CDR2 reads SMNVEV (reference sequence). CDR3 size: 12 residues. CDR3 nucleotide sequence: TGTGCCAGCAGTTTAATAGGCCAGGTTCGCTTCTTC. Translation gives CASSLIGQVRFF.

V is TRBV7-6 and J is TRBJ2-2, with no clear D. The germline gives CDR1 SGHVS, CDR2 FNYEAQ. V gave up 4 bases and J gave up 6 bases, with 6 bases separating them. The CDR3 runs 12 residues. The CDR3 sequence is CASSSSPGELFF. CDR3 bases: TGTGCCAGCAGCTCTTCGCCCGGGGAGCTGTTTTTT. Complete variable domain (other parts from reference TRBV7-6 and TRBJ2-2): GAGVSQSPRYKVTKRGQDVALRCDPISGHVSLYWYRQALGQGPEFLTYFNYEAQQDKSGLPNDRFSAERPEGSISTLTIQRTEQRDSAMYRCASSSSPGELFFGEGSRLTVL.

J is TRBJ2-7 and V is TRBV7-3, with D uncertain. Germline V lookup: CDR1 SGHTA, CDR2 FQGTGA. V gave up 1 base and J gave up 1 base, with 11 bases separating them. The CDR3 has 15 residues. CDR3 DNA: TGTGCCAGCAGCTTAATGCCCGCGGAATCCTACGAGCAGTACTTC. Its protein is CASSLMPAESYEQYF.

A word on this clone: Within the sample, other DNA sequences also encode this same CDR3. This rearrangement joins TRBV7-3 to TRBJ2-5; D perhaps matches TRBD2 (5 bases). V was cut by 3 bases and J by 1 base, with 6 bases left in between. This CDR3 region has 13 residues. Germline CDR1 SGHTA, CDR2 FQGTGA. This CDR3 reads CASSLRVQETQYF. CDR3 DNA: TGTGCCAGCAGCTTGCGGGTCCAAGAGACCCAGTACTTC.

The chain links TRBV11-2 to TRBJ1-2; 7 bases align to TRBD1. The J segment lost 4 bases and the V segment lost 5 bases, leaving 7 bases of the junction unmatched. Germline V gene sequence: CDR1 SGHAT, CDR2 FQNNGV. CDR3 length equals 14 residues. The CDR3 DNA follows: TGTGCCAGCAGCACTCATACAGGGGCCTATGGCTACACCTTC. It codes for CASSTHTGAYGYTF.

The V gene is TRBV28, the J gene TRBJ2-5; D is perhaps TRBD1 or TRBD2 (5 bases each). Trimming removed 6 bases from V and 5 bases from J, with 13 bases in between. Germline values: CDR1 MDHEN, CDR2 SYDVKM. The CDR3 totals 13 residues. This CDR3 is CASSSGPKETQYF. CDR3 nucleotide sequence: TGTGCCAGCAGCTCGGGGCCCAAGGAGACCCAGTACTTC.

The chain employs TRBV10-3 and TRBJ2-7; the match to TRBD1 covers 9 bases. The V gene end was trimmed by 6 bases and the J gene end by 4 bases; junction bases not matched to a gene: 4. There are 13 residues in the CDR3. Per the germline V gene, CDR1 is ENHRY and CDR2 is SYGVKD. The CDR3 sequence: CAISRDRVYEQYF. As DNA, the CDR3 is TGTGCCATCAGCCGGGACAGGGTTTACGAGCAGTACTTC.

This chain uses TRBV2 with TRBJ1-2; D is undetermined. CDR3 length: 12 residues. V lost 6 bases and J 3 bases, leaving 8 bases between the germline ends. Germline CDR1 and CDR2: SNHLY and FYNNEI. The CDR3 reads CASSWTDYGYTF. The DNA for the CDR3 is TGTGCCAGCAGCTGGACGGACTATGGCTACACCTTC.

The chain employs TRBV7-6 and TRBJ1-1, with a possible D match to TRBD1 (5 bases). The CDR3 covers 14 residues. Germline assignment: CDR1 SGHVS and CDR2 FNYEAQ. Deletions cut 1 base from V and 4 bases from J, with 10 bases between. The CDR3 DNA sequence: TGTGCCAGCAGCTTAGGAGGGGTTGCCACTGAAGCTTTCTTT. It encodes CASSLGGVATEAFF.

The chain combines TRBV28 with TRBJ2-7; D is possibly TRBD2 (6 bases). From germline, CDR1 is MDHEN and CDR2 SYDVKM. With 6 bases removed from V and 2 bases from J, the gap between germline ends came to 17 bases. The CDR3 is made up of 15 amino acids. CDR3 region: CASSQNLGGAYEQYF. CDR3 DNA: TGTGCCAGCAGCCAGAATCTCGGGGGAGCCTACGAGCAGTACTTC.

With respect to this clone: This same CDR3 is encoded by further DNA sequences in the sample. This rearrangement joins TRBV15 to TRBJ2-5; no definite D call. CDR1 and CDR2 (germline): LNHNV, YYDKDF (reference sequence). V gave up 3 bases and J gave up 1 base, with 3 bases separating them. This CDR3 is 12 amino acids long. The CDR3 spells CATSRGQETQYF. The CDR3 bases are TGTGCCACCAGCAGGGGCCAAGAGACCCAGTACTTC.

The gene calls are TRBV9 and TRBJ2-3; D uncertain. The CDR3 contains 14 residues. The V gene's germline CDR1 is SGDLS and CDR2 YYNGEE. The ends were cut back, 3 bases at V and 3 bases at J, with 11 bases in the middle. CDR3 sequence (DNA): TGTGCCAGCAGCGCCGGTGTCAAAACAGATACGCAGTATTTT. It specifies CASSAGVKTDTQYF.

The chain links TRBV7-2 to TRBJ1-2; D possibly corresponds to TRBD1 (6 bases). V was trimmed by 5 bases and J by 8 bases, leaving 18 bases between them. Germline lookup yields CDR1 SGHTA and CDR2 FQGNSA. The CDR3 totals 14 residues. The CDR3 spells CASSPLTGMMGYTF. The DNA of the CDR3 is TGTGCCAGCAGCCCGCTTACAGGGATGATGGGCTACACCTTC.

The CDR3 sequence: CASSLGYSGTEAFF. The CDR3 coding sequence is TGTGCCAGTAGCCTTGGTTACTCTGGAACTGAAGCTTTCTTT. V is TRBV19 and J is TRBJ1-1; D unresolved. CDR1 and CDR2 from the germline V gene are LNHDA and SQIVND (reference sequence). This CDR3 has 14 amino acids. Trimming shortened V by 6 bases and J by 5 bases, and 16 bases separated the two germline ends.

In its sample, this clone was seen once. The chain employs TRBV25-1 and TRBJ2-3; no clear D gene. This CDR3 comprises 14 residues. V was pared by 3 bases and J by 2 bases, with 9 bases between. CDR1 is MGHDK, CDR2 SYGVNS, per germline. DNA for the CDR3: TGTGCCAGCAGTGATGTCGGGCACACAGATACGCAGTATTTT. Translating it yields CASSDVGHTDTQYF.

Regarding this clone: The sample holds other DNA sequences that translate to the same CDR3. CDR3 residues: CASSRGFTDTQYF. Written as DNA, the CDR3 is TGTGCCAGCAGCAGGGGCTTCACAGATACGCAGTATTTT. The rearrangement links TRBV11-2 to TRBJ2-3; weak D call: TRBD1 (5 bases). The CDR3 length is 13 residues. V was cut by 5 bases and J by 2 bases, with 8 bases left in between. Germline CDR1 SGHAT, CDR2 FQNNGV.

The chain couples TRBV7-8 to TRBJ2-5, with 11 bases identical to TRBD2. After removal of 4 bases from V and 8 bases from J, the junction contained 12 bases not matched to a gene. Germline V gene sequence: CDR1 SGHVS, CDR2 FQNEAQ. There are 16 residues in the CDR3. As DNA, the CDR3 is TGTGCCAGCAGCTCACTAGCGGGGGAGATAGGAGAAACCCAGTACTTC. This sequence encodes CASSSLAGEIGETQYF.

The gene calls are TRBV27 and TRBJ2-3; no clear D. This CDR3 has 13 residues. Germline CDR1 reads MNHEY; CDR2 reads SMNVEV (reference sequence). V shed 6 bases and J shed 9 bases, with 16 bases lying between them. Here the CDR3 DNA reads TGTGCCAGCAGAGACCGTCTTCCGGGCACGCAGTATTTT. This sequence encodes CASRDRLPGTQYF.

This chain uses TRBV7-9 with TRBJ2-1; TRBD1 matches at 7 bases. Trimming cost V 5 bases and J 5 bases; bases outside gene matches: 9. Germline V gene lookup returns CDR1 SEHNR and CDR2 FQNEAQ (reference sequence). This CDR3 has 15 residues. The CDR3 spells CASSPTGPLNNEQFF. CDR3 DNA sequence: TGTGCCAGCAGCCCGACAGGGCCTCTGAACAATGAGCAGTTCTTC.

The J gene is TRBJ2-2, the V gene TRBV7-9; D perhaps matches TRBD1 (5 bases). Germline V gene lookup returns CDR1 SEHNR and CDR2 FQNEAQ (reference sequence). V was shortened by 5 bases and J by 7 bases, with 14 bases between the two germline ends. This CDR3 is built from 14 residues. The DNA for the CDR3 is TGTGCCAGCAGCACTGATCAGGGAATCGGGGAGCTGTTTTTT. Protein product: CASSTDQGIGELFF.

This chain connects TRBV29-1 to TRBJ2-3; a weak D match, TRBD2 (5 bases). This CDR3 spans 13 amino acids. Trimming took off 4 bases at V and 6 bases at J, with 14 bases between the two ends. Per germline, CDR1 SQVTM and CDR2 ANQGSEA. The CDR3 loop reads CSVVRLAMDTQYF. The CDR3, as DNA: TGCAGCGTTGTTCGGCTAGCAATGGATACGCAGTATTTT.

Comments on this clone: Other DNA sequences in this sample translate to the same CDR3. The chain links TRBV6-5 to TRBJ1-5, with 10 bases matching TRBD1. The V and J ends lost 6 bases and 1 base, in that order; junction bases with no gene match: 3. The CDR3 sequence is 15 residues long. Germline loops: CDR1 MNHEY, CDR2 SVGAGI. Here the CDR3 reads CASSRDRGSNQPQHF. In DNA, the CDR3 is TGTGCCAGCAGCCGGGACAGGGGCAGCAATCAGCCCCAGCATTTT.

This clone showed up just a few times. The rearrangement joins TRBV2 to TRBJ2-3; D is uncertain. CDR1 and CDR2 from the germline V gene are SNHLY and FYNNEI. The CDR3 is 11 residues long. V was pared by 3 bases and J by 5 bases, with 3 bases between. CDR3 in DNA: TGTGCCAGCAGTGAGGGAGATACGCAGTATTTT. It encodes CASSEGDTQYF.

This chain joins TRBV19 and TRBJ1-5; 9 positions agree with TRBD1. The germline CDR1 and CDR2 sequences are LNHDA and SQIVND (reference sequence). Germline trimming cut 3 bases from V and 6 bases from J; bases unmatched to any gene: 9. CDR3 length: 16 amino acids. The CDR3 sequence is CASSIAGTGNVQPQHF. Here the CDR3 DNA reads TGTGCCAGTAGTATTGCGGGGACAGGGAATGTTCAGCCCCAGCATTTT.

This rearrangement joins TRBV28 to TRBJ2-7, with D possibly TRBD1 on 5 matching bases. CDR1 and CDR2 (germline): MDHEN, SYDVKM. CDR3 length: 14 amino acids. Trimming shortened V by 2 bases and J by 5 bases, and 13 bases separated the two germline ends. The CDR3 is CASSLPLGPDEQYF. The CDR3 DNA reads as TGTGCCAGCAGTTTACCTTTGGGGCCCGACGAGCAGTACTTC.

The gene calls are TRBV7-2 and TRBJ1-5, with D possibly TRBD1 on 6 matching bases. This CDR3 spans 15 amino acids. CDR1 is SGHTA and CDR2 is FQGNSA in the germline V gene. Trimming removed 2 bases from V and 4 bases from J, with 12 bases in between. CDR3 sequence reads: CASSLYRASNQPQHF. CDR3 DNA: TGTGCCAGCAGCTTATACAGGGCCTCAAATCAGCCCCAGCATTTT.

The J gene is TRBJ1-5, the V gene TRBV28; D unclear. The V end was cut by 4 bases, the J end by 0 bases, with 13 bases between. Germline CDR1 MDHEN, CDR2 SYDVKM. CDR3 length: 16 residues. CDR3 sequence: CASSSGRRYSNQPQHF. In DNA, the CDR3 is TGTGCCAGCAGTTCTGGACGCAGATATAGCAATCAGCCCCAGCATTTT.

To note about this clone: Other nucleotide sequences in the sample specify the same CDR3. The chain combines TRBV5-1 with TRBJ2-3; 15 positions agree with TRBD2. This CDR3 region has 16 residues. CDR1 and CDR2 (germline): SGHRS, YFSETQ. V lost 4 bases and J lost 4; bases outside the gene matches: 4. The CDR3 region has the DNA TGCGCCAGCAGCACGGGACTAGCGGGAGGTTCAGATACGCAGTATTTT. This translates into CASSTGLAGGSDTQYF.

V and J are TRBV6-5 and TRBJ2-2; D ambiguous. In germline, CDR1 is MNHEY, CDR2 SVGAGI. This CDR3 is built from 15 residues. V lost 0 bases to trimming and J lost 7 bases, with 12 bases between them. This CDR3 reads CASSYSNPVLGELFF. CDR3 in DNA: TGTGCCAGCAGTTACTCGAATCCAGTTCTCGGGGAGCTGTTTTTT.